The TCR beta chain described here comes from a study of T cell changes during pregnancy in multiple sclerosis. Sequencing used immunoSEQ multiplex PCR; TCRdb keeps in-frame clones, though not all of them. This table has about 59,000 clones, roughly nine tenths appearing once. Material: peripheral blood, obtained in the third trimester of pregnancy. The receptor was derived from a female donor in good health, enrolled as a control in a pregnancy study.

The CDR3 coding sequence is TGTGCCAGCAGTTATGCCGGCGGAGGCACCCTCCACTTT. Its protein product is CASSYAGGGTLHF. The J gene is TRBJ1-6, the V gene TRBV6-6; no firm D call. Germline V lookup: CDR1 MNHNY, CDR2 SVGAGI (reference sequence). This CDR3 is built from 13 residues. V shed 3 bases and J shed 14 bases, with 14 bases lying between them.